Presented here are 25 T cell receptor beta chains from one specimen sequenced in a study of memory CD4+ T cells and cytomegalovirus serostatus. Single viable CD3+CD4+CD8-CD45RO+ cells were sorted as the memory CD4+ T cells. The table came from immunoSEQ multiplex PCR; TCRdb's copy has only in-frame clones and leaves some out. The table shows around 61,000 clones, with about 81% occurring only once. The specimen sequenced was memory CD4+ T cells from blood. The receptors derive from an adult in good health and CMV-seronegative.

This chain joins TRBV15 and TRBJ1-6; D possibly corresponds to TRBD1 (5 bases). CDR3 length: 15 residues. Germline loops: CDR1 LNHNV, CDR2 YYDKDF (reference sequence). The ends were cut back, 3 bases at V and 14 bases at J, with 20 bases in the middle. The CDR3 DNA is TGTGCCACCAGCAGGGCCGGGACTGGGGTCTCGGCCCTCCACTTT. This sequence encodes CATSRAGTGVSALHF.

The CDR3 region is CAFSRGDTEAFF. CDR3 in DNA: TGTGCCTTCTCAAGAGGGGATACTGAAGCTTTCTTT. This chain joins TRBV30 and TRBJ1-1, with D possibly matching TRBD1 (5 bases). This CDR3 comprises 12 residues. The germline gives CDR1 GTSNPN, CDR2 SVGIG (reference sequence). With 7 bases removed from V and 5 bases from J, the gap between germline ends came to 14 bases.

The chain uses TRBV10-3 and TRBJ2-3; D gene unclear. Trimming took off 5 bases at V and 3 bases at J, with 9 bases between the two ends. CDR1 and CDR2 (germline): ENHRY, SYGVKD. The CDR3 consists of 13 residues. CDR3 sequence reads: CAISTIQTDTQYF. CDR3 DNA: TGTGCCATCAGTACTATCCAGACAGATACGCAGTATTTT.

The V call is TRBV11-3, the J call TRBJ2-3; 7 bases are shared with TRBD1. The CDR3 totals 14 residues. V dropped 1 base and J dropped 7; count of bases not matched to a gene: 5. Germline V gives CDR1 SGHNT, CDR2 YENEEA. The chain's CDR3 is CASSLGAGGNTQYF. CDR3 in DNA: TGTGCCAGCAGCTTAGGTGCAGGGGGTAATACGCAGTATTTT.

The chain employs TRBV7-2 and TRBJ2-5, with 9 nucleotides matching TRBD2. V shed 3 bases and J 7 bases; nucleotides not matched to a gene: 9. There are 15 residues in the CDR3. CDR1 is SGHTA and CDR2 is FQGNSA in the germline V gene. CDR3 nucleotides: TGTGCCAGCAGCTTCGCGGGGGGGCGAGATAGGACCCAGTACTTC. Its protein product is CASSFAGGRDRTQYF.

Only a few counts were recorded for this clone. The chain joins TRBV25-1 to TRBJ1-5; D may be TRBD1 (5 bases). This CDR3 is 13 amino acids long. Looked up from germline, CDR1 is MGHDK and CDR2 is SYGVNS. V lost 5 bases and J 4 bases, leaving 9 bases between the germline ends. As DNA, the CDR3 is TGTGCCAGCAGTCCTTCAGGGAATCAGCCCCAGCATTTT. Translation gives CASSPSGNQPQHF.

This clone showed up just a few times. The chain is built from TRBV5-8 and TRBJ1-2; weak D call: TRBD1 (6 bases). Germline CDR1 reads SGHTS; CDR2 reads YDEGEE. V lost 6 bases and J lost 6, with 15 bases in between. The CDR3 contains 13 residues. CDR3 sequence (DNA): TGTGCCAGCACTCAAGGGGGGCGGAATGGCTACACCTTC. It yields the protein CASTQGGRNGYTF. Complete variable domain (other parts from reference TRBV5-8 and TRBJ1-2): EAGVTQSPTHLIKTRGQQATLRCSPISGHTSVYWYQQALGLGLQFLLWYDEGEERNRGNFPPRFSGRQFPNYSSELNVNALELEDSALYLCASTQGGRNGYTFGSGTRLTVV.

This clone was counted once. V is TRBV7-3 and J is TRBJ2-1; no definite D call. Germline CDR1 reads SGHTA; CDR2 reads FQGTGA. V shed 5 bases and J shed 0 bases, with 11 bases lying between them. This CDR3 spans 15 amino acids. CDR3 nucleotides: TGTGCCAGCAGCCCCGTACTGGGCTCCTACAATGAGCAGTTCTTC. As protein: CASSPVLGSYNEQFF.

This chain joins TRBV28 and TRBJ2-7; D call uncertain. The CDR3 totals 13 residues. Trimming removed 5 bases at V and 2 bases at J, with 10 bases between. Germline V gene sequence: CDR1 MDHEN, CDR2 SYDVKM. CDR3 sequence: CASSPPPAYEQYF. CDR3 in DNA: TGTGCCAGCAGTCCCCCCCCAGCCTACGAGCAGTACTTC.

This chain joins TRBV25-1 and TRBJ1-2, with TRBD1 as a possible D gene (6 bases). The V and J ends lost 2 bases and 4 bases respectively, with 17 bases between them. CDR1 is MGHDK, CDR2 SYGVNS, per germline. The CDR3 contains 16 residues. CDR3 region: CASSETGIPGRYGYTF. The DNA for the CDR3 is TGTGCCAGCAGTGAAACAGGGATCCCTGGACGCTATGGCTACACCTTC.

The chain combines TRBV4-3 with TRBJ1-2; the D is unclear. The CDR3 is 13 residues long. Between the trimmed V and J ends, which lost 0 bases and 3 bases, there was a span of 5 bases. CDR1 is LGHNA and CDR2 is YSLEER in the germline V gene. The chain's CDR3 is CASSQERHYGYTF. As DNA, the CDR3 is TGCGCCAGCAGCCAAGAAAGGCACTATGGCTACACCTTC.

This clone has just a few counts. J is TRBJ1-1 and V is TRBV7-9; TRBD1 matches at 8 bases. There are 14 residues in the CDR3. Germline values: CDR1 SEHNR, CDR2 FQNEAQ (reference sequence). V lost 5 bases and J lost 7; bases outside the gene matches: 9. In DNA, the CDR3 is TGTGCCAGCAGCCTTCAACAGGGGGGGAATGAAGCTTTCTTT. Its protein is CASSLQQGGNEAFF.

V gene TRBV6-1 combines with J gene TRBJ1-1; possibly TRBD1 for D (5 bases). CDR3 length: 14 residues. Germline V CDR1 and CDR2: MNHNS, SASEGT. V dropped 6 bases and J dropped 6 bases, with 17 bases sitting between them. CDR3 in amino acids: CASRPGSLLSEAFF. In DNA form, the CDR3 reads TGTGCCAGCAGGCCAGGGTCCCTATTATCTGAAGCTTTCTTT.

The V gene is TRBV7-8, the J gene TRBJ1-5; no reliable D call. V lost 2 bases, J lost 4 bases, and 15 bases lay in between. Germline V lookup: CDR1 SGHVS, CDR2 FQNEAQ. The CDR3 is 16 residues long. For the CDR3, the DNA is TGTGCCAGCAGCTTATTAGGGCTCAGATCGAATCAGCCCCAGCATTTT. This sequence encodes CASSLLGLRSNQPQHF.

This chain's CDR3 is CASSLEEGGPYEQYF. The CDR3 coding sequence is TGTGCCAGCAGCTTAGAGGAGGGGGGCCCCTACGAGCAGTACTTC. This rearrangement joins TRBV11-2 to TRBJ2-7; the D gene could be TRBD1 or TRBD2 (6 bases each). With 0 bases removed from V and 2 bases from J, the gap between germline ends came to 11 bases. In germline, CDR1 is SGHAT, CDR2 FQNNGV. This CDR3 is built from 15 residues.

Points on this clone: The junction departs from germline at one end; a sequencing error may be responsible. The V and J genes are TRBV7-7 and TRBJ2-5; D not resolved. Germline lookup yields CDR1 SSHAT and CDR2 FNYEAQ (reference sequence). The CDR3 is 14 amino acids. CDR3 DNA: TGTGCTAGCAGCTTAGCACAGAGCAGTAGGACCCAGTACTTC. Translating it yields CASSLAQSSRTQYF. Full variable domain (remainder filled in from reference TRBV7-7 and TRBJ2-5): GAGVSQSPRYKVTKRGQDVTLRCDPISSHATLYWYQQALGQGPEFLTYFNYEAQPDKSGLPSDRFSAERPEGSISTLTIQRTEQRDSAMYRCASSLAQSSRTQYFGPGTRLLVL.

J is TRBJ2-7 and V is TRBV30, with D perhaps TRBD2 (7 bases). Germline loops: CDR1 GTSNPN, CDR2 SVGIG (reference sequence). Trimming took 0 bases from V and 2 from J, leaving 11 bases between them. This CDR3 has 14 amino acids. The chain's CDR3 is CAWSVGGATYEQYF. The CDR3 nucleotides are TGTGCCTGGAGTGTTGGGGGGGCAACCTACGAGCAGTACTTC.

This clone was observed a single time. In DNA, the CDR3 is TGTGCCAGCAGTACAGGGGGCTGGTATGGCTACACCTTC. This codes for CASSTGGWYGYTF. This rearrangement joins TRBV16 to TRBJ1-2; 9 bases are shared with TRBD1. Germline assignment: CDR1 KGHSY and CDR2 FQNENV. The CDR3 extends over 13 amino acids. The J segment lost 5 bases and the V segment lost 6 bases, leaving 4 bases of the junction unmatched.

The rearrangement links TRBV7-9 to TRBJ2-1; 14 bases fit TRBD2. Germline-derived CDR1 and CDR2 are SEHNR and FQNEAQ (reference sequence). The trim removed 0 bases at V and 6 bases at J, leaving 4 bases unmatched. The CDR3 contains 17 residues. The CDR3: CASSLARLAGGPNEQFF. The CDR3 DNA follows: TGTGCCAGCAGCTTAGCTAGACTAGCGGGGGGGCCCAATGAGCAGTTCTTC.

The chain uses TRBV28 and TRBJ2-4; D not certain. V lost 5 bases to trimming and J lost 5 bases, with 7 bases between them. Germline lookup yields CDR1 MDHEN and CDR2 SYDVKM. The CDR3 length is 12 residues. This CDR3 reads CASSPPENIQYF. CDR3 DNA: TGTGCCAGCAGTCCCCCCGAAAACATTCAGTACTTC.

The rearrangement uses TRBV18 and TRBJ1-2, with 7 bases matching TRBD1. The V gene end was trimmed by 0 bases and the J gene end by 8 bases; junction bases not matched to a gene: 9. CDR3 length: 15 residues. Germline lookup yields CDR1 KGHSH and CDR2 LQKENI. The CDR3 coding sequence is TGTGCCAGCTCACCACCGGACAGGCCACGGGAAGGCTACACCTTC. This translates into CASSPPDRPREGYTF. Full variable domain (outside the CDR3, taken from reference TRBV18 and TRBJ1-2): NAGVMQNPRHLVRRRGQEARLRCSPMKGHSHVYWYRQLPEEGLKFMVYLQKENIIDESGMPKERFSAEFPKEGPSILRIQQVVRGDSAAYFCASSPPDRPREGYTFGSGTRLTVV.

V and J are TRBV4-2 and TRBJ1-6; D may be TRBD1 (5 bases). V was trimmed by 1 base and J by 7 bases, leaving 8 bases between them. Germline V lookup: CDR1 LGHNA, CDR2 YNFKEQ. The CDR3 runs 14 residues. CDR3 DNA sequence: TGTGCCAGCAGCCAAGCGCGGGGGAATTCACCCCTCCACTTT. Protein: CASSQARGNSPLHF.

The chain employs TRBV2 and TRBJ2-4; 14 bases agree with TRBD2. Germline assignment: CDR1 SNHLY and CDR2 FYNNEI. There are 15 residues in the CDR3. The V and J ends lost 3 bases and 8 bases, in that order; junction bases with no gene match: 3. DNA of the CDR3: TGTGCCAGCAGTGAGACTAGCGGGGGGGCGTACATTCAGTACTTC. Amino acid sequence: CASSETSGGAYIQYF.

The rearrangement joins TRBV2 to TRBJ1-2; no clear D gene. The CDR3 loop spans 11 amino acids. In germline, CDR1 is SNHLY, CDR2 FYNNEI. Trimming left V 9 bases short and J 5 bases short, with 10 bases between. The CDR3 loop is CASEQTYGYTF. The CDR3 nucleotides read TGTGCCAGTGAACAGACATATGGCTACACCTTC.

This clone was found once. The J gene is TRBJ2-2, the V gene TRBV5-1; 7 bases agree with TRBD1. Germline V CDR1 and CDR2: SGHRS, YFSETQ. Trimming at V came to 4 bases and at J to 5 bases, leaving 17 bases not matched to a gene. The CDR3 length is 18 residues. CDR3 loop: CASSRDPLGGARTGELFF. The DNA for the CDR3 is TGCGCCAGCAGCCGCGATCCACTAGGGGGCGCGAGGACCGGGGAGCTGTTTTTT.